This entry lists 13 T cell receptor beta chains sequenced from one sample in a study of human T cells and chemical hapten exposure. TCRdb re-derived calls from the RACE reads in MiXCR, one entry per CDR3 protein. Among around 71,000 distinct CDR3 sequences listed, about 9.4% were seen once. The sample's time point: patch test 1, 2 weeks after DPC sensitization. Treatment denoted: therapeutic diphenylcyclopropenone sensitization with weekly scalp DPC. The material sequenced was whole blood, taken in connection with sensitization to the hapten diphenylcyclopropenone (DPC). The receptor set was obtained from a woman aged 40 to 50 with alopecia areata. Some clones in this sample may be carry-over from other donors' samples.

This clonotype was counted ten times or more. The V call is TRBV28, the J call TRBJ2-5; 9 positions match TRBD1. The germline CDR1 and CDR2 sequences are MDHEN and SYDVKM. The V and J ends lost 5 bases and 5 bases, in that order; junction bases with no gene match: 6. This CDR3 is built from 14 residues. The CDR3 reads CASSAADRGETQYF. The CDR3 region has the DNA TGTGCCAGCAGTGCCGCGGACAGGGGTGAGACCCAGTACTTC. Complete variable domain (other parts from reference TRBV28 and TRBJ2-5): DVKVTQSSRYLVKRTGEKVFLECVQDMDHENMFWYRQDPGLGLRLIYFSYDVKMKEKGDIPEGYSVSREKKERFSLILESASTNQTSMYLCASSAADRGETQYFGPGTRLLVL.

This clonotype has only a few counts. The chain has TRBV12-3 or TRBV12-4 and TRBJ1-2; D perhaps matches TRBD1 (5 bases). Trimming took 8 bases from V and 5 from J, leaving 21 bases between them. The CDR3 runs 15 residues. The CDR3 protein is CASGGVRGKGYGYTF. DNA for the CDR3: TGTGCCAGCGGGGGTGTAAGGGGCAAGGGGTATGGCTACACCTTC.

Turning to this clonotype: A clone one base away is much larger, so this may be a read error. V is TRBV7-9 and J is TRBJ1-1, with TRBD1 matching over 9 bases. CDR1 and CDR2 from the germline V gene are SEHNR and FQNEAQ (reference sequence). CDR3 size: 13 residues. The CDR3 protein is CASSSTQGARAIF. For the CDR3, the DNA is TGTGCCAGCAGCTCGACACAGGGGGCGCGAGCTATCTTT.

This clonotype was recorded at least ten times. V usage is TRBV4-1 and J usage is TRBJ1-2, with 9 bases identical to TRBD1. Germline-derived CDR1 and CDR2 are MGHRA and YSYEKL. This CDR3 is 14 amino acids long. Trimming cost V 6 bases and J 4 bases; bases outside gene matches: 6. The CDR3 loop reads CASSAGTGIYGYTF. As DNA, the CDR3 is TGCGCCAGCAGTGCCGGGACAGGGATCTATGGCTACACCTTC.

Ten or more counts support this clonotype. The chain links TRBV6-1 to TRBJ1-5; D might be TRBD1 (6 bases). Trimming stripped 5 bases from V and 10 bases from J, with 18 bases between. Germline V gene data show CDR1 as MNHNS and CDR2 as SASEGT. The CDR3 runs to 14 residues. The CDR3 loop reads CASSPTGVGQPQHF. DNA of the CDR3: TGTGCCAGCAGTCCGACAGGCGTCGGACAACCCCAGCATTTT.

CDR3 loop: CASSLGWERKGVDEKLFF. The CDR3 nucleotides read TGTGCCAGCAGCTTAGGTTGGGAGCGGAAGGGGGTGGATGAAAAACTGTTTTTT. The rearrangement links TRBV7-2 to TRBJ1-4; D perhaps matches TRBD1 (6 bases). The V end lost 1 base, the J end lost 6 bases, and 21 bases lay between the germline ends. In germline, CDR1 is SGHTA, CDR2 FQGNSA. This CDR3 is built from 18 residues.

This clonotype was detected a few times. The chain has TRBV7-2 and TRBJ2-1; 10 nucleotides match TRBD1. V dropped 5 bases and J dropped 8; count of bases not matched to a gene: 6. CDR1 SGHTA and CDR2 FQGNSA come from the germline V gene. This CDR3 region has 14 residues. The CDR3 region is CASSPGQGFYEQFF. CDR3 DNA: TGTGCCAGCAGCCCGGGACAGGGGTTCTATGAGCAGTTCTTC.

Here the CDR3 reads CASSLVRGNYEQYF. As DNA, the CDR3 is TGTGCCAGCAGCTTAGTACGAGGGAACTACGAGCAGTACTTC. This chain links TRBV7-2 with TRBJ2-7, with a tentative D call TRBD2 (5 bases). Trimming left V 1 base short and J 3 bases short, with 10 bases between. CDR3 length: 14 amino acids. Germline V gene lookup returns CDR1 SGHTA and CDR2 FQGNSA.

This clonotype appeared many times. The chain employs TRBV3-1 and TRBJ1-5, with D maybe TRBD1 (5 bases). CDR3 size: 17 residues. V lost 1 base to trimming and J lost 4 bases, with 17 bases between them. Per germline, CDR1 LGHDT and CDR2 YNNKEL (reference sequence). The DNA for the CDR3 is TGTGCCAGCAGCCAAGGAGCGGCCGGGGGGTGGAATCAGCCCCAGCATTTT. Protein: CASSQGAAGGWNQPQHF.

The chain employs TRBV6-5 and TRBJ2-7; D ambiguous. The CDR3 sequence is 13 residues long. Germline V gene data show CDR1 as MNHEY and CDR2 as SVGAGI. The V gene lost 6 bases and the J gene lost 4 bases, with 13 bases spanning the gap. In DNA, the CDR3 is TGTGCCAGCAGCCGAGAGGAGCTATACGAGCAGTACTTC. Translated: CASSREELYEQYF.

The chain combines TRBV12-3 or TRBV12-4 with TRBJ1-1; maybe TRBD1 (5 bases). The CDR3 loop spans 14 amino acids. The V end lost 6 bases, the J end lost 6 bases, and 17 bases lay between the germline ends. Here the CDR3 DNA reads TGTGCCAGCAGAGCGAGCTACAGGCGGGCTGAAGCTTTCTTT. Its protein product is CASRASYRRAEAFF.

This sequence joins TRBV28 and TRBJ2-7; 8 bases are shared with TRBD1. The CDR3 runs to 14 residues. V shed 6 bases and J 5 bases; nucleotides not matched to a gene: 9. Germline V gives CDR1 MDHEN, CDR2 SYDVKM. The CDR3 DNA reads as TGTGCCAGCAGCCGGACAGGGTCTCTGGACGAGCAGTACTTC. This encodes CASSRTGSLDEQYF.

The chain uses TRBV7-7 and TRBJ2-7; D possibly uses TRBD1 or TRBD2 (5 bases each). The CDR3 contains 15 residues. Germline CDR1 SSHAT, CDR2 FNYEAQ (reference sequence). V lost 4 bases to trimming and J lost 7 bases, with 20 bases between them. The CDR3 sequence: CASSSEPGPKREQYF. The CDR3 coding sequence is TGTGCCAGCAGCTCCGAACCGGGACCCAAGCGGGAGCAGTACTTC. The full variable domain, with the rest looked up from reference TRBV7-7 and TRBJ2-7, is GAGVSQSPRYKVTKRGQDVTLRCDPISSHATLYWYQQALGQGPEFLTYFNYEAQPDKSGLPSDRFSAERPEGSISTLTIQRTEQRDSAMYRCASSSEPGPKREQYFGPGTRLTVT.